The entry below gives a single TCR beta chain sequence along with its context. Its target is not known. As to time point: week 23, last vaccination. Topical imiquimod accompanied each vaccine dose, which consisted of 300 ug of mutant IDH1 20-mer peptide. The data derive from a study of a mutant IDH1 vaccine in newly diagnosed glioma. Study-wide results and caveats: Top peripheral T cell clonotype shifts appeared unrelated to pseudoprogression.

Sequencing was performed with immunoSEQ multiplex PCR; in TCRdb, only in-frame clones are kept and a portion is missing. Among tens of thousands of clones listed, 85% were seen once. Germline assignment: CDR1 MDHEN and CDR2 SYDVKM. The CDR3 loop spans 18 amino acids. The V and J ends lost 2 bases and 6 bases, in that order; junction bases with no gene match: 11. The chain combines TRBV28 with TRBJ1-5; 12 bases fit TRBD1. This TCR came from a woman aged 45-59 years with glioma. The sample consisted of PBMCs, taken from a glioma patient whose treatment included an IDH1 peptide vaccine. CDR3 region: CASSLQGSGQGAGQPQHF. The DNA of the CDR3 is TGTGCCAGCAGTTTACAGGGGTCGGGACAGGGGGCAGGTCAGCCCCAGCATTTT.